This passage covers 4 T cell receptor beta chains from one sample sequenced in a study of T cell responses to AZD1222 COVID-19 vaccine. Profiled with immunoSEQ multiplex PCR; TCRdb holds only in-frame clones, not every one. The table has about 150,000 clones, roughly nine tenths seen once. This specimen was peripheral blood, taken 28 days after the second AZD1222 dose. Receptors were obtained from an adult who received the AZD1222 COVID-19 vaccine.

The J gene is TRBJ1-2, the V gene TRBV15; D gene ambiguous. This CDR3 region has 14 residues. Germline V CDR1 and CDR2: LNHNV, YYDKDF (reference sequence). The V end lost 0 bases, the J end lost 6 bases, and 11 bases lay between the germline ends. CDR3 residues: CATSRDREDDGYTF. The CDR3 DNA reads as TGTGCCACCAGCAGAGATCGAGAGGATGATGGCTACACCTTC.

The rearrangement links TRBV30 to TRBJ1-2, with a tentative D call TRBD1 (6 bases). Trimming cost V 4 bases and J 0 bases, with 15 bases left between them. The CDR3 contains 15 residues. Germline CDR1 and CDR2: GTSNPN and SVGIG (reference sequence). The CDR3 DNA reads TGTGCCTGGAACTCTGGGGGGCTAGCTAACTATGGCTACACCTTC. Protein: CAWNSGGLANYGYTF.

The gene calls are TRBV6-1 and TRBJ1-2, with no clear D. Germline CDR1 and CDR2: MNHNS and SASEGT. V lost 1 base and J lost 5, with 14 bases in between. This CDR3 has 15 residues. CDR3 DNA sequence: TGTGCCAGCAGTGAAGTCGTCCCTCGACGGTATGGCTACACCTTC. This gives the protein CASSEVVPRRYGYTF.

The chain carries TRBV7-3 and TRBJ2-1, with 7 nucleotides matching TRBD2. The CDR3 length is 15 residues. The J segment lost 2 bases and the V segment lost 5 bases, leaving 6 bases of the junction unmatched. Per the germline V gene, CDR1 is SGHTA and CDR2 is FQGTGA. The CDR3 sequence is CASSPLAGAYNEQFF. In nucleotides, the CDR3 is TGTGCCAGCAGCCCATTAGCGGGTGCCTACAATGAGCAGTTCTTC. Filled out from reference TRBV7-3 and TRBJ2-1, the complete variable domain reads GAGVSQTPSNKVTEKGKYVELRCDPISGHTALYWYRQSLGQGPEFLIYFQGTGAADDSGLPNDRFFAVRPEGSVSTLKIQRTERGDSAVYLCASSPLAGAYNEQFFGPGTRLTVL.